This T cell receptor (beta chain) was captured by sequencing in a study of T-cell reconstitution after alpha-beta-depleted transplantation in children. For TCRbeta, the library was prepared with unique molecular identifiers. Using its own MiXCR run on the PCR reads, TCRdb lists one record per CDR3 protein. The table lists hundreds of thousands of distinct CDR3 sequences, 15% to 20% of them singletons. Trimming shortened V by 1 base and J by 0 bases, and 3 bases separated the two germline ends. CDR1 MGHRA and CDR2 YSYEKL come from the germline V gene. This CDR3 has 13 amino acids. Overall study findings and caveats: Surviving recipient cells, namely T cells and thymic progenitors, were the source of high day-60 TCRbeta diversity in some patients. Several hundred expanded graft clones reportedly were the source of alpha-beta T cells about two months after transplant. Newly produced T cells mostly accounted for T-cell counts and diversity one year post-transplant.

This clonotype was detected a few times. Its target is unknown. The chain links TRBV4-1 to TRBJ2-5; the D is unclear. Sequenced material: PBMCs, mostly from graft donor cells, taken 360 days after TCRalphabeta/CD19-depleted stem cell transplant. The receptor was isolated from a male patient aged 2-15 years who had a stem cell transplant for acute lymphoblastic leukemia, so the T cells may come from the graft donor. In DNA form, the CDR3 reads TGCGCCAGCAGCCAAGTGTACCAAGAGACCCAGTACTTC. Translation gives CASSQVYQETQYF.